Each of the 6 T cell receptor beta chains below was sequenced from the same sample in a study of shared clonotypes between healthy human individuals. The naive CD8 fraction comprised CD45RO-negative cells positively selected for CCR7 and excluded terminally differentiated effector memory CD45RA+ cells. Libraries were prepared by immunoSEQ multiplex PCR; TCRdb keeps only in-frame clonotypes and omits some of them. This table has approximately 600,000 clones, approximately 95% appearing once. The sample comprised naive CD8+ T cells sorted from blood. The receptors were gathered from a woman in her twenties or thirties in good health.

The gene calls are TRBV10-2 and TRBJ2-2; no clear D gene. CDR3 length: 13 amino acids. In germline, CDR1 is WSHSY, CDR2 SAAADI. The V end lost 5 bases, the J end lost 1 base, and 5 bases lay between the germline ends. The CDR3 loop reads CASSLGNTGELFF. CDR3 nucleotides: TGCGCCAGCAGTCTCGGGAACACCGGGGAGCTGTTTTTT.

There are a few counts of this clone. This sample includes further DNA sequences coding for the same CDR3. The chain employs TRBV5-4 and TRBJ1-1, with unresolved D. V was trimmed by 4 bases and J by 3 bases, leaving 7 bases between them. This CDR3 is 12 amino acids long. Germline V gene lookup returns CDR1 SGHNT and CDR2 YYREEE (reference sequence). CDR3 sequence reads: CASSRVDTEAFF. CDR3 nucleotides: TGTGCCAGCAGCCGCGTCGACACTGAAGCTTTCTTT.

The genes are TRBV9 and TRBJ2-1, with 11 positions matching TRBD2. The CDR3 is 19 amino acids. The junction had 17 bases not matched to a gene; V was cut back by 3 bases and J by 6 bases. The germline CDR1 and CDR2 sequences are SGDLS and YYNGEE. The chain's CDR3 is CASSAPRDPLAGDINEQFF. The CDR3 DNA sequence: TGTGCCAGCAGCGCGCCGAGGGACCCACTAGCGGGAGACATCAATGAGCAGTTCTTC.

J is TRBJ1-1 and V is TRBV5-1; possible D gene TRBD1, 5 bases. Per germline, CDR1 SGHRS and CDR2 YFSETQ. There are 13 residues in the CDR3. V was trimmed by 5 bases and J by 2 bases, leaving 10 bases between them. The CDR3 is CASRPTGNTEAFF. CDR3 DNA: TGCGCCAGCAGACCTACAGGAAACACTGAAGCTTTCTTT.

The rearrangement joins TRBV9 to TRBJ1-1; weak D call: TRBD1 (5 bases). From germline, CDR1 is SGDLS and CDR2 YYNGEE. V shed 8 bases and J shed 4 bases, with 15 bases lying between them. CDR3 length: 13 amino acids. DNA for the CDR3: TGTGCCAGTACTGGGGGGTTTACCACTGAAGCTTTCTTT. This gives the protein CASTGGFTTEAFF.

This clone appeared once. This sequence joins TRBV7-9 and TRBJ2-3; 8 bases align to TRBD2. Unmatched junction bases numbered 9, after V lost 5 bases and J lost 5 bases. The CDR3 runs to 15 residues. CDR1 is SEHNR and CDR2 is FQNEAQ in the germline V gene (reference sequence). The CDR3 loop is CASSPPAGAIDTQYF. Here the CDR3 DNA reads TGTGCCAGCAGCCCCCCAGCGGGAGCAATAGATACGCAGTATTTT.